Presented here are 22 T cell receptor beta chains from one specimen sequenced in a study of blood T cell repertoires in COVID-19. TCRdb's copy holds only in-frame clones and misses some; the assay was immunoSEQ multiplex PCR. Of 200,000 or so clones in the sample, approximately 81% were seen once. The sequencing input was peripheral blood. The receptors shown here come from a man in his fifties or sixties who had recovered from COVID-19.

The chain links TRBV7-2 to TRBJ2-7; no reliable D call. Germline values: CDR1 SGHTA, CDR2 FQGNSA. The CDR3 sequence is 14 residues long. V was trimmed by 5 bases and J by 1 base, leaving 12 bases between them. DNA of the CDR3: TGTGCCAGCAGCCTCCTTGGGCCTTCCTACGAGCAGTACTTC. This encodes CASSLLGPSYEQYF. The full variable domain, in which reference TRBV7-2 and TRBJ2-7 provide the parts outside the CDR3, is GAGVSQSPSNKVTEKGKDVELRCDPISGHTALYWYRQSLGQGLEFLIYFQGNSAPDKSGLPSDRFSAERTGGSVSTLTIQRTQQEDSAVYLCASSLLGPSYEQYFGPGTRLTVT.

The chain links TRBV4-1 to TRBJ2-1; TRBD2 matches 8 bases. Germline CDR1 MGHRA, CDR2 YSYEKL. This CDR3 contains 18 residues. J lost 2 bases, V lost 6 bases, and 15 bases had no gene match. The CDR3 nucleotides are TGCGCCAGCAGTCGACAGACTAGCGAACTTTCCCCCTACAATGAGCAGTTCTTC. Translated, it gives CASSRQTSELSPYNEQFF.

The V and J genes are TRBV7-9 and TRBJ2-2, with 16 bases fitting TRBD2. V was pared by 5 bases and J by 4 bases, with 4 bases of the junction left unmatched. CDR1 and CDR2 (germline): SEHNR, FQNEAQ (reference sequence). CDR3 size: 17 residues. The DNA for the CDR3 is TGTGCCAGCAGCGGGACTAGCGGGAGGGCCGGCACCGGGGAGCTGTTTTTT. The encoded protein is CASSGTSGRAGTGELFF. The variable domain in full, with the rest retrieved from reference TRBV7-9 and TRBJ2-2, is DTGVSQNPRHKITKRGQNVTFRCDPISEHNRLYWYRQTLGQGPEFLTYFQNEAQLEKSRLLSDRFSAERPKGSFSTLEIQRTEQGDSAMYLCASSGTSGRAGTGELFFGEGSRLTVL.

The chain combines TRBV6-1 with TRBJ2-1; TRBD2 matches at 7 bases. This CDR3 has 16 amino acids. With 4 bases clipped from V and 1 base from J, the junction kept 7 bases outside the gene matches. The germline CDR1 and CDR2 sequences are MNHNS and SASEGT. CDR3 coding DNA: TGTGCCAGCAGTGGAAGGCGGGAGAGGTCCTACAATGAGCAGTTCTTC. It specifies CASSGRRERSYNEQFF.

The chain links TRBV4-2 to TRBJ1-4; D remains ambiguous. Per the germline V gene, CDR1 is LGHNA and CDR2 is YNFKEQ. V was pared by 4 bases and J by 0 bases, with 15 bases between. The length of the CDR3 is 17 residues. The CDR3 region is CASSRRTSVATNEKLFF. The CDR3, as DNA: TGTGCCAGCAGCCGACGGACTTCAGTTGCAACTAATGAAAAACTGTTTTTT.

The rearrangement uses TRBV6-5 and TRBJ2-5, with D possibly TRBD2 on 6 matching bases. The length of the CDR3 is 13 residues. V lost 7 bases, J lost 5 bases, and 14 bases lay in between. Germline V gives CDR1 MNHEY, CDR2 SVGAGI. The CDR3, as DNA: TGTGCCAGCAATGGGGCGGGGCGGGAGACCCAGTACTTC. Translation gives CASNGAGRETQYF.

The V call is TRBV3-1 (or the pseudogene TRBV3-2), the J call TRBJ2-3, with 7 nucleotides matching TRBD1. V was pared by 5 bases and J by 2 bases, with 16 bases of the junction left unmatched. There are 18 residues in the CDR3. Looked up from germline, CDR1 is LGHDT and CDR2 is YNNKEL (reference sequence). CDR3 loop: CASSSRSSQGSYTDTQYF. In DNA form, the CDR3 reads TGTGCCAGCAGCTCACGATCCTCACAGGGGTCGTACACAGATACGCAGTATTTT.

The chain combines TRBV5-5 with TRBJ1-6; 7 nucleotides line up with TRBD1. Germline CDR1 SGHKS, CDR2 YYEKEE (reference sequence). This CDR3 has 14 residues. The J segment lost 7 bases and the V segment lost 4 bases, leaving 5 bases of the junction unmatched. The CDR3 DNA reads TGTGCCAGCAGCACGGGACAGAGGAATTCACCCCTCCACTTT. Its protein is CASSTGQRNSPLHF.

The rearrangement joins TRBV30 to TRBJ1-1; no clear D gene. This CDR3 spans 12 amino acids. The germline CDR1 and CDR2 sequences are GTSNPN and SVGIG (reference sequence). V shed 4 bases and J shed 0 bases, with 6 bases lying between them. The chain's CDR3 is CAWTLLNTEAFF. CDR3 DNA: TGTGCCTGGACCCTTCTGAACACTGAAGCTTTCTTT.

The rearrangement uses TRBV10-3 and TRBJ2-7; 11 bases are shared with TRBD1. The CDR3 is made up of 14 amino acids. Germline V gives CDR1 ENHRY, CDR2 SYGVKD. V gave up 5 bases and J gave up 5 bases; unmatched junction bases: 5. The DNA for the CDR3 is TGTGCCATCAGTAGGACAGGGGGCATGGACGAGCAGTACTTC. The encoded protein is CAISRTGGMDEQYF.

The chain uses TRBV2 and TRBJ2-5; 9 positions agree with TRBD2. CDR1 and CDR2 (germline): SNHLY, FYNNEI. CDR3 length: 15 residues. With 3 bases clipped from V and 3 bases from J, the junction kept 5 bases outside the gene matches. The CDR3: CASSEGTSRKETQYF. The CDR3 DNA sequence: TGTGCCAGCAGTGAGGGGACTAGCAGAAAAGAGACCCAGTACTTC.

The rearrangement links TRBV6-5 to TRBJ1-5, with a possible D match to TRBD1 (6 bases). V was cut by 6 bases and J by 3 bases, with 9 bases left in between. The CDR3 loop spans 13 amino acids. Germline CDR1 is MNHEY and CDR2 is SVGAGI. This CDR3 reads CASRRDINQPQHF. The CDR3 DNA follows: TGTGCCAGCAGAAGGGACATCAATCAGCCCCAGCATTTT.

CDR3 sequence (DNA): TGCGCCAGCAGCTTACGGGGGAGGGCCGAAAATGAGCAGTTCTTC. Its translation: CASSLRGRAENEQFF. The chain combines TRBV5-1 with TRBJ2-1, with 7 bases that match TRBD2. The ends lost 2 bases at V and 7 bases at J; junction bases unmatched: 9. The CDR3 sequence is 15 residues long. The germline gives CDR1 SGHRS, CDR2 YFSETQ.

The V gene is TRBV3-1 (or the pseudogene TRBV3-2), the J gene TRBJ2-1; 9 bases match TRBD2. The CDR3 contains 18 residues. With 3 bases clipped from V and 0 bases from J, the junction kept 9 bases outside the gene matches. Germline lookup yields CDR1 LGHDT and CDR2 YNNKEL (reference sequence). CDR3: CASSQRGGSPSSYNEQFF. CDR3 nucleotides: TGTGCCAGCAGCCAGCGGGGGGGGAGCCCTAGCTCCTACAATGAGCAGTTCTTC.

This rearrangement joins TRBV29-1 to TRBJ1-5, with D possibly being TRBD1 (6 bases). Germline values: CDR1 SQVTM, CDR2 ANQGSEA. The CDR3 length is 16 residues. V lost 0 bases to trimming and J lost 1 base, with 13 bases between them. CDR3 sequence: CSVEEGCGQSNQPQHF. CDR3 coding DNA: TGCAGCGTTGAAGAGGGGTGCGGACAGAGCAATCAGCCCCAGCATTTT.

V is TRBV19 and J is TRBJ2-5; 7 nucleotides match TRBD1. V shed 3 bases, J shed 1 base, and the junction held 5 bases outside the gene matches. Germline CDR1 is LNHDA and CDR2 is SQIVND (reference sequence). The CDR3 length is 15 residues. This CDR3 is CASSIVDRAQETQYF. For the CDR3, the DNA is TGTGCCAGTAGTATCGTCGACAGGGCCCAAGAGACCCAGTACTTC.

The CDR3 is CASSTTSGRSKAYNEQFF. CDR3 in DNA: TGTGCCAGTAGTACGACTAGCGGGAGGAGCAAAGCCTACAATGAGCAGTTCTTC. The J gene is TRBJ2-1, the V gene TRBV19; TRBD2 matches 13 bases. The CDR3 covers 18 residues. Germline V gives CDR1 LNHDA, CDR2 SQIVND (reference sequence). The trim removed 4 bases at V and 2 bases at J, leaving 8 bases unmatched. Based on the CDR3 plus reference TRBV19 and TRBJ2-1, the full variable domain is DGGITQSPKYLFRKEGQNVTLSCEQNLNHDAMYWYRQDPGQGLRLIYYSQIVNDFQKGDIAEGYSVSREKKESFPLTVTSAQKNPTAFYLCASSTTSGRSKAYNEQFFGPGTRLTVL.

The CDR3: CASSFKGAADTQYF. The CDR3 DNA reads as TGCGCCAGCAGCTTCAAGGGGGCGGCAGATACGCAGTATTTT. The V and J genes are TRBV5-1 and TRBJ2-3; 7 nucleotides line up with TRBD1. The germline V gene has CDR1 SGHRS and CDR2 YFSETQ. With 2 bases clipped from V and 4 bases from J, the junction kept 4 bases outside the gene matches. The CDR3 runs to 14 residues.

This chain uses TRBV27 with TRBJ2-1; the D gene is possibly TRBD2 (5 bases). This CDR3 region has 17 residues. Trimming took off 3 bases at V and 9 bases at J, with 24 bases between the two ends. Germline CDR1 reads MNHEY; CDR2 reads SMNVEV (reference sequence). CDR3 sequence reads: CASSLPNLGEGLGEQFF. The CDR3 DNA reads TGTGCCAGCAGTTTGCCTAACTTAGGCGAGGGCCTAGGTGAGCAGTTCTTC.

This clone was observed a few times. The chain uses TRBV20-1 and TRBJ1-1, with 7 bases that match TRBD1. Trimming took 3 bases from V and 5 from J; bases not matched to a gene: 21. Germline values: CDR1 DFQATT, CDR2 SNEGSKA (reference sequence). The CDR3 is 18 residues long. The CDR3: CSASRISPDRAGGTEAFF. DNA of the CDR3: TGCAGTGCTAGTCGCATCAGCCCCGACAGGGCTGGAGGGACTGAAGCTTTCTTT.

The J gene is TRBJ2-3, the V gene TRBV3-1 (or the pseudogene TRBV3-2), with D unresolved. The CDR3 is made up of 14 amino acids. Trimming took 0 bases from V and 1 from J, leaving 5 bases between them. Germline-derived CDR1 and CDR2 are LGHDT and YNNKEL (reference sequence). CDR3 sequence reads: CASSQEAGTDTQYF. CDR3 coding DNA: TGTGCCAGCAGCCAAGAGGCCGGCACAGATACGCAGTATTTT.

The chain has TRBV12-5 and TRBJ2-1, with 10 bases aligning to TRBD2. The J segment lost 8 bases and the V segment lost 3 bases, leaving 4 bases of the junction unmatched. This CDR3 is built from 14 residues. Germline lookup yields CDR1 LGHNT and CDR2 FRNRAP. The CDR3, as DNA: TGTGCTAGTGGTTTAGCGGGAGGGCCGGATGAGCAGTTCTTC. Encoded protein: CASGLAGGPDEQFF.